These 8 T cell receptor beta chains share one sample of origin, sequenced in a study of cytomegalovirus exposure and HLA in healthy donors. The PCR ran on 60 Vbeta and 13 Jbeta primers. Assay: immunoSEQ multiplex PCR; the TCRdb copy retains only in-frame clones and omits some. The repertoire holds roughly 150,000 clones, about 78% seen once, with around 1.4% in the top ten. Sequenced material: PBMCs. The receptors stem from a male donor in good health and CMV-seronegative.

This clone was observed a few times. The CDR3 here is CASSRDTENYGYTF. The DNA for the CDR3 is TGCGCCAGCAGTAGGGACACGGAAAACTATGGCTACACCTTC. This chain connects TRBV5-1 to TRBJ1-2, with D possibly TRBD1 on 6 matching bases. V was trimmed by 5 bases and J by 2 bases, leaving 13 bases between them. This CDR3 spans 14 amino acids. Looked up from germline, CDR1 is SGHRS and CDR2 is YFSETQ. The full variable domain, completed using reference TRBV5-1 and TRBJ1-2, is KAGVTQTPRYLIKTRGQQVTLSCSPISGHRSVSWYQQTPGQGLQFLFEYFSETQRNKGNFPGRFSGRQFSNSRSEMNVSTLELGDSALYLCASSRDTENYGYTFGSGTRLTVV.

The chain uses TRBV6-1 and TRBJ2-5, with 9 bases fitting TRBD1. Germline CDR1 and CDR2: MNHNS and SASEGT. This CDR3 comprises 12 residues. The junction had 3 bases not matched to a gene; V was cut back by 8 bases and J by 5 bases. The CDR3 spells CASGTGKETQYF. CDR3 nucleotide sequence: TGTGCCAGCGGGACAGGGAAGGAGACCCAGTACTTC.

The chain has TRBV10-1 and TRBJ1-4, with no clear D. Trimming stripped 2 bases from V and 8 bases from J, with 12 bases between. This CDR3 region has 14 residues. Per germline, CDR1 WNHNN and CDR2 SYGVQD (reference sequence). The CDR3 DNA reads as TGCGCCAGCAGTGAGGCCCGGGTTAACGAAAAACTGTTTTTT. Protein: CASSEARVNEKLFF.

This chain uses TRBV15 with TRBJ2-1; 11 bases are a match to TRBD2. The CDR3 sequence is 17 residues long. Germline V gene lookup returns CDR1 LNHNV and CDR2 YYDKDF (reference sequence). J gave up 6 bases and V 0 bases, and 7 bases lay outside the gene matches. In DNA form, the CDR3 reads TGTGCCACCAGCAGAGATCCAGGTAGCGGGAGGGGCAATGAGCAGTTCTTC. This sequence encodes CATSRDPGSGRGNEQFF.

This clone has just one count. Here the CDR3 reads CASSLTRADTQYF. The DNA for the CDR3 is TGTGCCAGCAGCCTCACTAGAGCAGATACGCAGTATTTT. This chain links TRBV27 with TRBJ2-3; TRBD2 might be the D (5 bases). CDR1 is MNHEY and CDR2 is SMNVEV in the germline V gene (reference sequence). The V end lost 6 bases, the J end lost 4 bases, and 11 bases lay between the germline ends. The CDR3 consists of 13 residues.

The genes are TRBV11-2 and TRBJ1-1; 8 bases are shared with TRBD1. CDR1 SGHAT and CDR2 FQNNGV come from the germline V gene. Trimming removed 5 bases from V and 10 bases from J; junction bases left unmatched: 12. The CDR3 spans 14 residues. CDR3 in DNA: TGTGCCAGCAGCACCCCGCCCAGGGGGCTTGGAGCTTTCTTT. The encoded protein is CASSTPPRGLGAFF.

V usage is TRBV14 and J usage is TRBJ1-1, with D tentatively TRBD1 (5 bases). From germline, CDR1 is SGHDN and CDR2 FVKESK. The ends were cut back, 0 bases at V and 3 bases at J, with 5 bases in the middle. CDR3 length equals 13 residues. CDR3 amino acids: CASSQDRDTEAFF. The CDR3 DNA reads TGTGCCAGCAGCCAAGACAGGGACACTGAAGCTTTCTTT.

This clone was observed a handful of times. V and J are TRBV4-2 and TRBJ1-1, with D tentatively TRBD1 (6 bases). Trimming left V 0 bases short and J 8 bases short, with 10 bases between. The CDR3 extends over 13 amino acids. CDR1 and CDR2 (germline): LGHNA, YNFKEQ. The CDR3, as DNA: TGTGCCAGCAGCCAAGATGGGGGCGGGGAAGCTTTCTTT. Translating gives CASSQDGGGEAFF.